This T cell receptor beta chain was identified during a study of post-analysis software for immune sequencing data. Findings of the study overall: In patients, about five TRBV segments were more frequent than in controls, with TRBV5-6, TRBV5-1 and TRBV20-1 among them.

Unique molecular identifiers were carried by the TCR beta cDNA libraries. T cells numbering about 0.85 to 11 million yielded cDNA molecules that totaled approximately 500,000. TCRdb analysed the PCR reads with MiXCR anew, one entry per CDR3 protein. Of 550,000 to 700,000 distinct CDR3 sequences listed, about 40% are singletons. The germline V gene has CDR1 MNHEY and CDR2 SVGAGI. V shed 2 bases and J shed 4 bases, with 15 bases lying between them. This CDR3 comprises 16 residues. This clonotype showed up just a few times. Its target is not known. The rearrangement links TRBV6-5 to TRBJ2-1; D possibly corresponds to TRBD1 (6 bases). The TCR sequence derives from a girl aged 10-17 years with multiple sclerosis. The sample consisted of blood. CDR3: CASSYQGHLAYNEQFF. Here the CDR3 DNA reads TGTGCCAGCAGTTACCAGGGACACTTAGCATACAATGAGCAGTTCTTC.